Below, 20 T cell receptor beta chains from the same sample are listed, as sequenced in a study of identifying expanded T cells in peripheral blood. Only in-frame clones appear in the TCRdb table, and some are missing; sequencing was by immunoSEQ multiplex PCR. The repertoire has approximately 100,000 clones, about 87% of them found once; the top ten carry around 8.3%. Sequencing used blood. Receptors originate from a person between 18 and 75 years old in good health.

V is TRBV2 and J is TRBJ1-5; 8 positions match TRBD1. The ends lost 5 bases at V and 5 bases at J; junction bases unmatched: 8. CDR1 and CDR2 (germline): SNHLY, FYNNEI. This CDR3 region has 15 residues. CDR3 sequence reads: CASSNGGQGYQPQHF. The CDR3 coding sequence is TGTGCCAGCAGTAACGGAGGACAGGGATATCAGCCCCAGCATTTT.

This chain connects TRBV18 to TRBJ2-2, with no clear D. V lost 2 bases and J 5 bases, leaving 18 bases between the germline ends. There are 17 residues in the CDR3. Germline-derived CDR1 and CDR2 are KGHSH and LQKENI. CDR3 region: CASSPSSWDVRTGELFF. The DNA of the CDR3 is TGTGCCAGCTCACCATCTTCCTGGGATGTAAGAACCGGGGAGCTGTTTTTT.

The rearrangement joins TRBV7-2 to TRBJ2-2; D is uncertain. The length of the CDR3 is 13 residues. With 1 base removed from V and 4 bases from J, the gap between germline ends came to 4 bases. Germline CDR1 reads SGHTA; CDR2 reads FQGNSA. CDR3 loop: CASSLGATGELFF. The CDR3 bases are TGTGCCAGCAGCTTAGGGGCCACCGGGGAGCTGTTTTTT. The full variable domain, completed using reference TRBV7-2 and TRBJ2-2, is GAGVSQSPSNKVTEKGKDVELRCDPISGHTALYWYRQSLGQGLEFLIYFQGNSAPDKSGLPSDRFSAERTGGSVSTLTIQRTQQEDSAVYLCASSLGATGELFFGEGSRLTVL.

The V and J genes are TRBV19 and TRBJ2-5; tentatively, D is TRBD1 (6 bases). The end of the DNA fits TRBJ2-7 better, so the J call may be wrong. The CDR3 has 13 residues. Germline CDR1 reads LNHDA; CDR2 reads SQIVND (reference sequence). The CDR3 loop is CASSFTGLYEQYF. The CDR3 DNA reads TGTGCCAGTAGTTTTACAGGGTTGTACGAGCAGTACTTC.

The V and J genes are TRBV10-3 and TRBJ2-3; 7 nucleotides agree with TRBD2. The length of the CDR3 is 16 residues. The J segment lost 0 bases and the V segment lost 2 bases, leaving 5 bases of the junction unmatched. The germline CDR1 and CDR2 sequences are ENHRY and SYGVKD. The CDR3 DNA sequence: TGTGCCATCAGTGAGACTAGCGTGGGCAGCACAGATACGCAGTATTTT. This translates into CAISETSVGSTDTQYF.

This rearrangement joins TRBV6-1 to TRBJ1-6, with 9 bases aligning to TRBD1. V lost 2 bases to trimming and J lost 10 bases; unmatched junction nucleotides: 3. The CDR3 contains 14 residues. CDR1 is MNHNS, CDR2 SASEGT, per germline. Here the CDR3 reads CASSERDRDSPLHF. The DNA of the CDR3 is TGTGCCAGCAGTGAACGGGACAGGGACTCACCCCTCCACTTT.

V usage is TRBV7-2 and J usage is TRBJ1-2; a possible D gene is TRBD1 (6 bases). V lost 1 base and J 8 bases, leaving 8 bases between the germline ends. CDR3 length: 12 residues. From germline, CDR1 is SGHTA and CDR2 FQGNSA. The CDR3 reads CASSLEGDGYTF. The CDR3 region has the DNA TGTGCCAGCAGCTTAGAGGGGGACGGCTACACCTTC.

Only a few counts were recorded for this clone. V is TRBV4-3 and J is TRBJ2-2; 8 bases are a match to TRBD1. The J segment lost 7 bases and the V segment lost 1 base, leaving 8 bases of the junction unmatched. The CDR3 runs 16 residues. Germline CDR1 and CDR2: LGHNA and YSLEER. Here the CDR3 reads CASSQGHQGAIGELFF. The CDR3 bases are TGCGCCAGCAGCCAAGGTCACCAGGGGGCGATCGGGGAGCTGTTTTTT.

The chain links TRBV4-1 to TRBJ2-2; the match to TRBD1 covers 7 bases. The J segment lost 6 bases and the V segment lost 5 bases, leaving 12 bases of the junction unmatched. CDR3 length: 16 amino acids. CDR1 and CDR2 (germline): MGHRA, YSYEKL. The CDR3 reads CASSRPGGSSPGELFF. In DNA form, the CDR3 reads TGCGCCAGCAGCAGACCAGGGGGATCCTCCCCCGGGGAGCTGTTTTTT.

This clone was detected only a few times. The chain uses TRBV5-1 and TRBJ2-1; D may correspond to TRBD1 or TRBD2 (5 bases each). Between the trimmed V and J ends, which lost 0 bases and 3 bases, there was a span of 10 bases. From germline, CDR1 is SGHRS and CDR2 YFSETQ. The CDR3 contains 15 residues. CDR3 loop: CASSLGDERYNEQFF. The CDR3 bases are TGCGCCAGCAGCTTGGGGGACGAGCGCTACAATGAGCAGTTCTTC.

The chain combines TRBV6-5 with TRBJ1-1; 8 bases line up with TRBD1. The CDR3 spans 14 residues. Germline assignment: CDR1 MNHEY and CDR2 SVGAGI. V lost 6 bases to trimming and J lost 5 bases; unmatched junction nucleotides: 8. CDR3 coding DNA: TGTGCCAGCAGCTACCAGGGGGCGCGAACTGAAGCTTTCTTT. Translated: CASSYQGARTEAFF.

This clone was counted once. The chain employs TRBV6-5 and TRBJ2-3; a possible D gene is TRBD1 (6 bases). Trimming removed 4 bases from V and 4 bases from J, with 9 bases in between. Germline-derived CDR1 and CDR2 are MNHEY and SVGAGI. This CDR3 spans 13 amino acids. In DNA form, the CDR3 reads TGTGCCAGCAGTTCACAGGGACCAGATACGCAGTATTTT. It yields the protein CASSSQGPDTQYF.

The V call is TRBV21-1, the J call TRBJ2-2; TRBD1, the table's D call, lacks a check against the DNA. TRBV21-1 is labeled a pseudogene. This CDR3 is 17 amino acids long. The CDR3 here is CASSKVGDRFCTGELFF. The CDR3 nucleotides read TGTGCCAGCAGCAAAGTGGGGGACAGGTTTTGCACCGGGGAGCTGTTTTTT.

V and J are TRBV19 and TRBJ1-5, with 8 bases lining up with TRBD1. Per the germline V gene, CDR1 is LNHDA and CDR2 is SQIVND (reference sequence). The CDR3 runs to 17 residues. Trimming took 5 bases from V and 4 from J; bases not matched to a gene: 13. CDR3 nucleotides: TGTGCCAGTAGTCCCGGGACAGGAGGTTCGCCGAATCAGCCCCAGCATTTT. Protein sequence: CASSPGTGGSPNQPQHF.

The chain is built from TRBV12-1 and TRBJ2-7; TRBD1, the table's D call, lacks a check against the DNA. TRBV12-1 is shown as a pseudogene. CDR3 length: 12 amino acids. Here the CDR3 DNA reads TGTGCCAGCAGCTTTCCACATTACGAGCAGTACTTC. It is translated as CASSFPHYEQYF.

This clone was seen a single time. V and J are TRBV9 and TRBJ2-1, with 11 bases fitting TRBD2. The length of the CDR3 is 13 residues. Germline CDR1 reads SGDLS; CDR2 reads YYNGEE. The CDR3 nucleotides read TGTTCTAGCGGGGGGACCTCCTACAATGAGCAGTTCTTC. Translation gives CSSGGTSYNEQFF.

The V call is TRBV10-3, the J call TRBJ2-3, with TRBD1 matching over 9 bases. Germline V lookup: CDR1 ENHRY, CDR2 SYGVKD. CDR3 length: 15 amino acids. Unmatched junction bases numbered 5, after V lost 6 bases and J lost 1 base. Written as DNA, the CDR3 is TGTGCCATCAGGAGGACAGGGGACGGCACAGATACGCAGTATTTT. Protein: CAIRRTGDGTDTQYF.

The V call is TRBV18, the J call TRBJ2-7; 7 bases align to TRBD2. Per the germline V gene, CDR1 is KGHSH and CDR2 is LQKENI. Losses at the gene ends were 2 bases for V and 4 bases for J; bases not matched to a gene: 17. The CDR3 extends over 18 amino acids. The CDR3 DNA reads TGTGCCAGCTCACCAACGTTCTGGGTAGCTAGCGGAAAGTACGAGCAGTACTTC. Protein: CASSPTFWVASGKYEQYF.

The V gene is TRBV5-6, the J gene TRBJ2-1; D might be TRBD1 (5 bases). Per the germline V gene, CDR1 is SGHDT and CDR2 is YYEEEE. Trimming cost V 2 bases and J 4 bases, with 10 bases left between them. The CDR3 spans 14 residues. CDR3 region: CASSFQGSYNEQFF. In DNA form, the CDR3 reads TGTGCCAGCAGCTTTCAGGGATCTTACAATGAGCAGTTCTTC.

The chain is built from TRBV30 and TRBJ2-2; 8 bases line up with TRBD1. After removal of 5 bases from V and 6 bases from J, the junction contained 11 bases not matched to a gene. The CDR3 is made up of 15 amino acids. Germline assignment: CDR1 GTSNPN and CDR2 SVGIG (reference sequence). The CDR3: CAWGWDRRYAGELFF. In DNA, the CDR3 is TGTGCCTGGGGATGGGACAGGCGATACGCCGGGGAGCTGTTTTTT.